The sequence of this T cell receptor beta chain was determined in a study of technical replicates of blood from a handful of donors listed by TCRdb under 2017. Library method: the immunoSEQ multiplex PCR assay. TCRdb took this table from immuneACCESS and kept in-frame rearrangements with V and J called. Such tables lack part of the clones; where checked against another copy, unresolved V genes explain under half of the gap, and the rest is unexplained. Within this sample are about 83,000 clones, with about 91% of them counted one time only. The ten largest clones take up about 0.26% of the sample. The V and J ends are trimmed by 0 bases and 4 bases, leaving 15 bases between them. The CDR3 sequence holds 16 residues, the cysteine and phenylalanine included. The only DNA kept is the CDR3, 48 bases in frame from the first base. As encoded in the germline V gene, CDR1 is MNHEY while CDR2 is SVGAGI. Concerning this clone: What antigen it recognizes has not been identified. Base qualities are not recorded, but no much larger clone differs from it by a single base.

The sample consisted of T cells isolated from PBMCs. The sequence is built from TRBV6-5 and TRBJ1-2, with no D gene named confidently. The sequence was obtained from a human donor in good health. The CDR3 reads as follows: CASSYSTGVLSYGYTF. The DNA reads as follows: TGTGCCAGCAGTTACTCGACCGGGGTGCTATCCTATGGCTACACCTTC.